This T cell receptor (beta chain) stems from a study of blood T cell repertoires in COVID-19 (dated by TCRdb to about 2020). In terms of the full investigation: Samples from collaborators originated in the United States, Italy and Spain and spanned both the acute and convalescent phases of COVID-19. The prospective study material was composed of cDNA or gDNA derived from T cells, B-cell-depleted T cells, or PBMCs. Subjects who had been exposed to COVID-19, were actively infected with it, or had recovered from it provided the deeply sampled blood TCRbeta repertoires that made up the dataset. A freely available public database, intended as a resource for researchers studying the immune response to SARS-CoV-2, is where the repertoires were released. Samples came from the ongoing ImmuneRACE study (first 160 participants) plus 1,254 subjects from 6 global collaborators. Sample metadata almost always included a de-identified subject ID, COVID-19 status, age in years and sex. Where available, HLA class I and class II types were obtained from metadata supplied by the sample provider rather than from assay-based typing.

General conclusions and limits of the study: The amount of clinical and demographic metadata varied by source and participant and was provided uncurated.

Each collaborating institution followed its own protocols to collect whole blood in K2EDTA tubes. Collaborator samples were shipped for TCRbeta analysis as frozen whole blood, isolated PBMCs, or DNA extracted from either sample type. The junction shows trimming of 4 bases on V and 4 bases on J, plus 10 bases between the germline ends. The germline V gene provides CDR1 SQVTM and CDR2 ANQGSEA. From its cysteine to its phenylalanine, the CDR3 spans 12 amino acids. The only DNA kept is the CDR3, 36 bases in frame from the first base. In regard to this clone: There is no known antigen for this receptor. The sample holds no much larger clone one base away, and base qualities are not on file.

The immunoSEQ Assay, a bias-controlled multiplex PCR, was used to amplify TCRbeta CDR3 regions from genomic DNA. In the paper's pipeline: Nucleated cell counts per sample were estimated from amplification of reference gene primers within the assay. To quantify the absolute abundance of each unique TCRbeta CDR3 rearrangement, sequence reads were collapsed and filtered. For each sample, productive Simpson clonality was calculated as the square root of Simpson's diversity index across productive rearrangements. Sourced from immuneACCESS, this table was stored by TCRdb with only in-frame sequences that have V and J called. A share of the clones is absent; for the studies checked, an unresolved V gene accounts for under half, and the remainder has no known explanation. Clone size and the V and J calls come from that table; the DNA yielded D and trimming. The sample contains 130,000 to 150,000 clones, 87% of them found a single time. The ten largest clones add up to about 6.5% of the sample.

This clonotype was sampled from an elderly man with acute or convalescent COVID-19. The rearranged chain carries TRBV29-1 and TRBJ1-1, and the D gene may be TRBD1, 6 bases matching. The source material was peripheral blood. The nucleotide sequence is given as TGCAGCGTTGTGGGGGCGGGCACTGAAGCTTTCTTT. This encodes CSVVGAGTEAFF. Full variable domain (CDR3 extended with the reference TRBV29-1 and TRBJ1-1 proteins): SAVISQKPSRDICQRGTSLTIQCQVDSQVTMMFWYRQQPGQSLTLIATANQGSEATYESGFVIDKFPISRPNLTFSTLTVSNMSPEDSSIYLCSVVGAGTEAFFGQGTRLTVV.